This TCR beta chain was sequenced in a study of cytomegalovirus exposure and HLA in healthy donors. Unmatched junction bases numbered 5, after V lost 7 bases and J lost 1 base. The CDR3 extends over 14 amino acids. Germline lookup yields CDR1 LNHDA and CDR2 SQIVND (reference sequence). Method: immunoSEQ multiplex PCR; TCRdb's copy keeps in-frame clones and lacks some. The sample has 65,000 or so clones; approximately 96% are singletons. Sequencing was carried out using PBMCs. The sequence derives from a young man in good health and CMV-seropositive. The chain employs TRBV19 and TRBJ2-3; 7 bases align to TRBD1. CDR3 in DNA: TGTGCCAGTAATTTAGGGGGCGGCACAGATACGCAGTATTTT. This codes for CASNLGGGTDTQYF.